This TCR beta chain derives from a study of beta chain features in type 1 diabetes. General study findings and limits: Significant though moderate, a shortening of TCRB CDR3s appeared in all four CD4+ subsets of Type 1 diabetes patients.

In germline, CDR1 is LGHNA, CDR2 YSLEER. The ends lost 4 bases at V and 4 bases at J; junction bases unmatched: 1. The CDR3 length is 14 residues. Sequencing targeted expressed TCRB transcripts, as all isolated RNA had been reverse transcribed. The protocol was immunoSEQ multiplex PCR, while the TCRdb copy is restricted to in-frame clones and leaves out a portion. Of under 200,000 clones detected, 10% appear once; the ten largest clones hold roughly 0.45%. Points on this clone: Its antigen is not identified.

The J gene is TRBJ2-1, the V gene TRBV4-3; the match to TRBD1 covers 10 bases. The sequenced sample consisted of central memory CD4+ T cells from blood. This receptor was obtained from a man between 25 and 39 years old with type 1 diabetes. As DNA, the CDR3 is TGCGCCAGCAGCCTGGGACAGGGGTACAATGAGCAGTTCTTC. Protein sequence: CASSLGQGYNEQFF.